This is a list of T cell receptor beta chains from one sample in a study of metastatic and nonmetastatic thyroid tumors. TCRdb re-processed the PCR reads through MiXCR. The sample yields roughly 28,000 clones, roughly 26% seen once. The sample consisted of blood. All receptors derive from a female donor with papillary thyroid cancer or a benign thyroid nodule (not recorded which). Some clones in this sample may be carry-over from other donors' samples. Both conserved end residues are part of each CDR3. The D gene is left open where the match is weak. A clone size is listed for some rows: how often the clone was seen (once, few, many), or a class if it is expanded.

many	NA	TRBV7-3	TRBJ2-2	TGTGCCAGCAGCGAAGGAGGCAGGGCCCCCGGGGAGCTGTTTTTT	CASSEGGRAPGELFF
NA	TRBD2	TRBV11-2	TRBJ2-3	TGTGCCAGCAGCCTAAGACTAGCGGGGGTGAACACAGATACGCAGTATTTT	CASSLRLAGVNTDTQYF
many	NA	TRBV2	TRBJ1-2	TGTGCCAGCAGTGACGAAAAGAACATAGGCTACACCTTC	CASSDEKNIGYTF
NA	TRBD2	TRBV10-3	TRBJ2-1	TGTGCCATCAGTCGTACCTGGACTAGCCCCAATGAGCAGTTCTTC	CAISRTWTSPNEQFF
NA	NA	TRBV4-1	TRBJ2-3	TGCGCCAGCAGCCAAGACATGGGCCCCGCAGATACGCAGTATTTT	CASSQDMGPADTQYF
NA	NA	TRBV12-3/TRBV12-4	TRBJ2-2	TGTGCCAGCAGTTATCCCTGGGGTGTCGTGAGGGGGGAGCTGTTTTTT	CASSYPWGVVRGELFF
NA	NA	TRBV7-2	TRBJ2-6	TGTGCCAGCAGCTTAGTAGTCTCTGGTTCCAACGTCCTGACTTTC	CASSLVVSGSNVLTF
medium-sized	NA	TRBV2	TRBJ1-6	TGTGCCAGCAACAGGGTAGTAATTCAACCCCTCCACTTT	CASNRVVIQPLHF
medium-sized	TRBD2	TRBV27	TRBJ2-7	TGTGCCAGCAGTTCCGCGACTAGCGGGAGGGCTATTAAGAACGAGCAGTACTTC	CASSSATSGRAIKNEQYF
NA	NA	TRBV7-9	TRBJ2-1	TGTGCCAGTAGCGCCGAAGGGGATGGGAATGAGCATTTCTTC	CASSAEGDGNEHFF
many	TRBD1	TRBV15	TRBJ1-1	TGTGCCACCACCGCTCGGGACAGGGGGGACACTGAAGCTTTCTTT	CATTARDRGDTEAFF
once	TRBD2	TRBV20-1	TRBJ2-1	TGCAGTGCAACGCGTCTAGCGGGAGGAAACAATGAGCAGTTCTTC	CSATRLAGGNNEQFF
few	TRBD2	TRBV25-1	TRBJ2-5	TGTGCCAGCAGTGAATTAGCGGGCTGGGGGACCCAGTACTTC	CASSELAGWGTQYF
many	NA	TRBV20-1	TRBJ2-5	TGCAGCGGGGACACGGAAGAGACCCAGTACTTC	CSGDTEETQYF
many	NA	TRBV5-1	TRBJ2-5	TGCGCCAGCAGCTTCTTGGGGGTTGGTTCGGAGACCCAGTACTTC	CASSFLGVGSETQYF
medium-sized	NA	TRBV20-1	TRBJ1-5	TGCAGTGCTGCGGCAGGGGACAATCAGCCCCAGCATTTT	CSAAAGDNQPQHF
medium-sized	NA	TRBV6-1	TRBJ1-2	TGTGCCAGCAGTGAAGGGTGGGCGGGCTACACCTTC	CASSEGWAGYTF
few	NA	TRBV5-1	TRBJ1-1	TGCGCCAGCAGCGAGACAGACTCATACACTGAAGCTTTCTTT	CASSETDSYTEAFF
NA	NA	TRBV11-2	TRBJ2-1	TGCGCCAGCAGCTCGACATGCTTCGTGCAGTTCTTC	CASSSTCFVQFF
NA	NA	TRBV25-1	TRBJ2-6	TGTGCCAGCAGCACGGGTTACAAATTGACAGTCCTCCCTTGTGCCAACGTCCTGACTTTC	CASSTGYKLTVLPCANVLTF
medium-sized	NA	TRBV20-1	TRBJ1-5	TGCAGTGCTAGTGACGGGGTTCAGCCCCAGCATTTT	CSASDGVQPQHF
NA	TRBD2	TRBV20-1	TRBJ2-7	TGCAGTGCTAGACGACTAGCGGATTCCTACGAGCAGTACTTC	CSARRLADSYEQYF
many	NA	TRBV25-1	TRBJ2-3	TGTGCCAGCAGTCCGACCGGGACACCCTACACAGATACGCAGTATTTT	CASSPTGTPYTDTQYF
many	NA	TRBV28	TRBJ2-7	TGTGCCAGCAGTTCCGGGTGGGAGCAGTACTTC	CASSSGWEQYF
NA	TRBD2	TRBV20-1	TRBJ2-7	TGCAGTGCTTTTAACGGACTAGCGATTTCCTACGAGCAGTACTTC	CSAFNGLAISYEQYF
medium-sized	NA	TRBV5-1	TRBJ2-1	TGCGCCAGCAGCACTCAGGGAGCTATGGGCTACAATGAGCAGTTCTTC	CASSTQGAMGYNEQFF
NA	TRBD1	TRBV18	TRBJ2-1	TGTGCCAGCTCACCCCTATCCCCCCAGGGGGTAGCATCACCCAGGGAGCAGTTCTTC	CASSPLSPQGVASPREQFF
NA	TRBD2	TRBV20-1	TRBJ2-5	TGCAGTGCTAGAGGGGTGACTAGCCGGAGTGGGTGGTGGGAGACCCAGTACTTC	CSARGVTSRSGWWETQYF
many	TRBD1	TRBV10-3	TRBJ1-1	TGTGCCATCAGAACAGGGGGGAACACTGAAGCTTTCTTT	CAIRTGGNTEAFF
NA	NA	TRBV6-1	TRBJ2-7	TGTGCCAGCAGTGAAGGGACAGTGGCGTACTTC	CASSEGTVAYF
NA	NA	TRBV7-1	TRBJ2-2	TGTGCCAGCAGCTCCATAAAGCGGTGGCGGGTGGGTACAGGGACCGGGGAGCTGTTTTTT	CASSSIKRWRVGTGTGELFF
medium-sized	NA	TRBV19	TRBJ1-1	TGTGCCAGTAGTATTACTAGGAACACTGAAGCTTTCTTT	CASSITRNTEAFF
NA	TRBD1	TRBV20-1	TRBJ2-7	TGCAGTGCTAGAGTTCCGGACAGGATCACCTACGATCAGTACTTC	CSARVPDRITYDQYF
NA	TRBD1	TRBV7-8	TRBJ1-5	TGTGCCAGCAGCATTCAGGGACAGGGCAATCAGCCCCAGCATTTT	CASSIQGQGNQPQHF
medium-sized	NA	TRBV2	TRBJ1-2	TGTGCCAGCAGGACCGGCGGGACCACGGGCTACACCTTC	CASRTGGTTGYTF
medium-sized	NA	TRBV29-1	TRBJ2-5	TGCAGCGTTGAAGAGGGCAGGGGTGAGACCCAGTACTTC	CSVEEGRGETQYF
medium-sized	NA	TRBV30	TRBJ1-3	TGTGCCTGGAGTGTAGGTGGAGTCTCTGGAAACACCATATATTTT	CAWSVGGVSGNTIYF
NA	NA	TRBV15	TRBJ2-7	TGTGCCACCAGCAGAGATCTGAGTACCCTCGGCTACGAGCAGTACTTC	CATSRDLSTLGYEQYF
many	NA	TRBV24-1	TRBJ2-2	TGTGCCACCAGTGATCCCGGCGGGGAGCTGTTTTTT	CATSDPGGELFF
NA	NA	TRBV7-3	TRBJ2-7	TGTGCCAGCAGCAGAGGGAGAGCAGGAGTCTACGAGCAGTACTTC	CASSRGRAGVYEQYF
NA	NA	TRBV27	TRBJ2-2	TGTGCCAGCGGATTATTCGACCTGACCGGGGAGCTGTTTTTT	CASGLFDLTGELFF
NA	TRBD2	TRBV20-1	TRBJ2-1	TGCAGTGCTAGAACTAGCGGGATAGGTGAGCAGTTCTTC	CSARTSGIGEQFF
NA	NA	TRBV11-3	TRBJ2-7	TGTGCCAGCAGCTTAGAAGACGGGGCTGACGAGCAGTACTTC	CASSLEDGADEQYF
NA	NA	TRBV2	TRBJ1-2	TGTGCCAGCAGTGCGCAGGGTAGGGGCTACACATTC	CASSAQGRGYTF
NA	TRBD1	TRBV6-1	TRBJ2-1	TGTGCCAGCAGCGACGCTCCGGGACAGGGGGCCTTAGGTGAGCAGTTCTTC	CASSDAPGQGALGEQFF
NA	NA	TRBV30	TRBJ2-1	TGTGCCTGGAGGACTACCACCCGGGGACAGCAGTTCTTC	CAWRTTTRGQQFF
few	NA	TRBV6-5	TRBJ2-7	TGTGCCAGCAGTTTTTGGGGGCTGGGTGTCCACGAGCAGTACTTC	CASSFWGLGVHEQYF
medium-sized	NA	TRBV9	TRBJ2-1	TGTGCCAGCAGCGGGGGGTACAATGAGCAGTTCTTC	CASSGGYNEQFF
few	NA	TRBV2	TRBJ2-7	TGTGCCAGCAGTGCGCGGGGCTACGAGCAGTACTTC	CASSARGYEQYF
many	NA	TRBV7-3	TRBJ2-6	TGTGCCAGCAGCAGTGGAAATAGTCGGGCCAACGTCCTGACTTTC	CASSSGNSRANVLTF
NA	TRBD1	TRBV11-1	TRBJ2-5	TGTGCCAGCAGCTCCCCTCGGGACAGTGCGGCGGAGACCCAGTACTTC	CASSSPRDSAAETQYF
NA	NA	TRBV6-1	TRBJ1-3	TGTGCCAGCAGGGAACAACAGAGCTCTGGAAACACCATATATTTT	CASREQQSSGNTIYF
NA	TRBD1	TRBV20-1	TRBJ2-1	TGCAGTGCTACCACGGACAGGAACTACAATGAGCAGTTCTTC	CSATTDRNYNEQFF
NA	TRBD2	TRBV28	TRBJ2-5	TGTGCCAGCAGGGTAGCGGGAGGAGGGACCCAGTACTTC	CASRVAGGGTQYF
many	NA	TRBV5-5	TRBJ2-3	TGTGCCAGCAGCTTGGGCCGAGGCACAGATACGCAGTATTTT	CASSLGRGTDTQYF
medium-sized	NA	TRBV20-1	TRBJ1-5	TGCAGTGCTATGGGGGTCGGCGGACTCAATCAGCCCCAGCATTTT	CSAMGVGGLNQPQHF
NA	NA	TRBV11-3	TRBJ2-7	TGTGCCAGCAGCTACTACAGCCTTCGGGGTGCGGAGCAGTACTTC	CASSYYSLRGAEQYF
many	NA	TRBV4-1	TRBJ2-5	TGCGCCAGCAGCCAACTCGGGACCAAACAAGAGACCCAGTACTTC	CASSQLGTKQETQYF
NA	NA	TRBV4-1	TRBJ2-3	TGCGCCAGCAGCCAAATCACAGATACGCAGTATTTT	CASSQITDTQYF
many	NA	TRBV11-2	TRBJ1-4	TGTGTCAGCAGCTTCTTTCGTGCGGGTAATGAAAAACTGTTTTTT	CVSSFFRAGNEKLFF